This note documents a single T cell receptor beta chain sequence. Its antigen is currently unknown. V was pared by 4 bases and J by 5 bases, with 11 bases of the junction left unmatched. Germline V gene lookup returns CDR1 SNHLY and CDR2 FYNNEI. This CDR3 region has 16 residues. This entry is derived from a study of shared clonotypes between healthy human individuals. Study at large: Each donor had three CD4 naive, three CD4 memory, two CD8 naive and one CD8 memory plate.

The assay was carried out at the deep level. Sequencing was performed with immunoSEQ multiplex PCR; in TCRdb, only in-frame clones are kept and a portion is missing. The sample lists 2.5 million or so clones; around nine tenths were seen once. Regarding the study as a whole: Specimens sampled were limited to blood, with tissue repertoires likely differing.

The clonotype was recovered from a man aged 18 to 30 in good health. The sequencing input was naive CD4+ T cells sorted from blood. Described subset: CD45RA+ positively selected. The chain is built from TRBV2 and TRBJ2-5; TRBD2 matches at 9 bases. This CDR3 is CASSGPRAGGSETQYF. In DNA form, the CDR3 reads TGTGCCAGCAGTGGACCCCGAGCGGGGGGCAGCGAGACCCAGTACTTC.